One and the same sample provided the 2 T cell receptor beta chains below, sequenced in a study of metastatic and nonmetastatic thyroid tumors. Ahead of thyroid surgery, no patient had received treatment of any kind. TCRdb ran MiXCR on the PCR reads. The table shows under 55,000 clones, with under 20% occurring only once. Material for sequencing was blood. The origin of the receptors is a female donor with papillary thyroid cancer or a benign thyroid nodule (not recorded which). Some clones in this sample may be carry-over from other donors' samples.

This clone has only one observation. This may be a read error, as it is one base from a much larger clone. The CDR3 here is CASRPTSGASTVELFF. CDR3 nucleotides: TGCGCCAGCAGGCCGACTAGCGGGGCGAGCACCGTGGAGCTGTTTTTT. The chain has TRBV5-1 and TRBJ2-2, with 11 bases aligning to TRBD2. The germline CDR1 and CDR2 sequences are SGHRS and YFSETQ. CDR3 length equals 16 residues.

Remarks on this clone: The identical CDR3 is also encoded by other nucleotide sequences in the sample. V is TRBV20-1 and J is TRBJ1-5, with D hard to call. CDR1 is DFQATT and CDR2 is SNEGSKA in the germline V gene (reference sequence). With 6 bases removed from V and 6 bases from J, the gap between germline ends came to 18 bases. This CDR3 has 14 residues. CDR3 region: CSAPTPGPGQPQHF. CDR3 sequence (DNA): TGCAGTGCACCCACCCCTGGTCCAGGTCAGCCCCAGCATTTT.